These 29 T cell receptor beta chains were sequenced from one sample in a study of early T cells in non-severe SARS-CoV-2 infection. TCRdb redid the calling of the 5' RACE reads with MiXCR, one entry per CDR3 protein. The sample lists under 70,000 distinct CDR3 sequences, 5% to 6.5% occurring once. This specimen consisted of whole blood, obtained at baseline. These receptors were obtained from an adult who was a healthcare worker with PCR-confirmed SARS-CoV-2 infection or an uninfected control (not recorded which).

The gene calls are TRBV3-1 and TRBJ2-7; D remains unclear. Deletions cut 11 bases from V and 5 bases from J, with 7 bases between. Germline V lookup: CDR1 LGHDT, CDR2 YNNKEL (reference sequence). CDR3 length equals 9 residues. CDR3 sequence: CASKDEQYF. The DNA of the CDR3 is TGTGCCTCGAAGGACGAGCAGTACTTC.

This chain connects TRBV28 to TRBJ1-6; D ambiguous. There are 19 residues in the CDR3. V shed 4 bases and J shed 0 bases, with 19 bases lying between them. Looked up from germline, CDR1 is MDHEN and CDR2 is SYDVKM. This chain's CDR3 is CASSSLPRRLSSYNSPLHF. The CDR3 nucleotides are TGTGCCAGCAGTTCACTCCCTAGGCGTTTGAGCTCCTATAATTCACCCCTCCACTTT.

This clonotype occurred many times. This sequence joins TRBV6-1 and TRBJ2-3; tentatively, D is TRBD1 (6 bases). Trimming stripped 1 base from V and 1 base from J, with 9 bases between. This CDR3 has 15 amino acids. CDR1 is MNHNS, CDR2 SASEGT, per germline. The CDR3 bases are TGTGCCAGCAGTGAAGAGGGACACCGCACAGATACGCAGTATTTT. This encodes CASSEEGHRTDTQYF.

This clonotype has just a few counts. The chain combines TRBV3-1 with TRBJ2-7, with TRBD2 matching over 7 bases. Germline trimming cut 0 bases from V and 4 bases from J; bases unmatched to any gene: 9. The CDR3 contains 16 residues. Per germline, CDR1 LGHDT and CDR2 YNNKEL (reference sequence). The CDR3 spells CASSQDLAGEGYEQYF. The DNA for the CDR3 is TGTGCCAGCAGCCAAGATCTGGCGGGAGAGGGGTACGAGCAGTACTTC.

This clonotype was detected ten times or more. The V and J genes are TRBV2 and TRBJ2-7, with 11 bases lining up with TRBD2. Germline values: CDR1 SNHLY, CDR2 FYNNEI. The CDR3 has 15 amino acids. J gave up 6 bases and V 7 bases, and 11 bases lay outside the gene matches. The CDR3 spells CASKLAGVFAVEQYF. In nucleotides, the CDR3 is TGTGCCAGCAAACTAGCGGGAGTTTTCGCCGTCGAGCAGTACTTC.

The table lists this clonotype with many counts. The CDR3 DNA follows: TGTGCCAGCAGCCAAGGACAGTGGGCGTCTGGAAACACCATATATTTT. Translation gives CASSQGQWASGNTIYF. This rearrangement joins TRBV7-8 to TRBJ1-3; the D gene is possibly TRBD1 (6 bases). Trimming took 5 bases from V and 1 from J, leaving 15 bases between them. The germline gives CDR1 SGHVS, CDR2 FQNEAQ. This CDR3 contains 16 residues.

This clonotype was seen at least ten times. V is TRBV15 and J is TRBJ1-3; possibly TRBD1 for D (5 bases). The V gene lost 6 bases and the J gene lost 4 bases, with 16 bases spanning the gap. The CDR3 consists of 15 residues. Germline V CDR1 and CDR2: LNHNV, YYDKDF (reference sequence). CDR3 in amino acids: CATRPSWDLGNTIYF. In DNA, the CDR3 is TGTGCCACCAGACCGTCTTGGGACCTGGGAAACACCATATATTTT. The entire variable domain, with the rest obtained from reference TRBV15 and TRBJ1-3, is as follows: DAMVIQNPRYQVTQFGKPVTLSCSQTLNHNVMYWYQQKSSQAPKLLFHYYDKDFNNEADTPDNFQSRRPNTSFCFLDIRSPGLGDTAMYLCATRPSWDLGNTIYFGEGSWLTVV.

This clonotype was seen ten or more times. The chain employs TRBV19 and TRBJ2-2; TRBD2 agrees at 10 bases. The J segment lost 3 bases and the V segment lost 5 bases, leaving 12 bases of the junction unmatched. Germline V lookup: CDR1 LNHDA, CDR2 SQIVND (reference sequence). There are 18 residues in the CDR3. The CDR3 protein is CASSSLAGGLSDTGELFF. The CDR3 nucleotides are TGTGCCAGTAGTTCCTTAGCGGGAGGATTATCGGACACCGGGGAGCTGTTTTTT.

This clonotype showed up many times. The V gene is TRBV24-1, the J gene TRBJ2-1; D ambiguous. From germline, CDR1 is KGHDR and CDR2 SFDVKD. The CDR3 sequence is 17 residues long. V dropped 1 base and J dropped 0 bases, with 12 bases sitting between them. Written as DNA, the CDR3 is TGTGCCACCAGTGATTTCGGGCAACCCTTCTCCTACAATGAGCAGTTCTTC. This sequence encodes CATSDFGQPFSYNEQFF.

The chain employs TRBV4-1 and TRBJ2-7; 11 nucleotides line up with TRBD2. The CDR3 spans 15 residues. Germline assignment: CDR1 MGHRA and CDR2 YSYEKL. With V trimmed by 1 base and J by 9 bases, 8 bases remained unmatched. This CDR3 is CASSQVELAGGGQYF. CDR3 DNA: TGCGCCAGCAGCCAAGTTGAGCTAGCGGGAGGAGGGCAGTACTTC.

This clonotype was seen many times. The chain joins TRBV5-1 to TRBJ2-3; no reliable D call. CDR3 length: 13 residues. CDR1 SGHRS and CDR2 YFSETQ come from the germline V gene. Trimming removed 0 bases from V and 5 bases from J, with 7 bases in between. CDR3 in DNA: TGCGCCAGCAGCTTGGACCAACGAGATACGCAGTATTTT. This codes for CASSLDQRDTQYF.

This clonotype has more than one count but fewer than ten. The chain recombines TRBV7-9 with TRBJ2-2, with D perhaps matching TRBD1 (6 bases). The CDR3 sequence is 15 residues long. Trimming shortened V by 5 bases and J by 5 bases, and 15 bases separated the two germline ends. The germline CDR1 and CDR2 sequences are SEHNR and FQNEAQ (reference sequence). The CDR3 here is CASSEGQIGTGELFF. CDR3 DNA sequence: TGTGCCAGCAGCGAGGGACAAATTGGGACCGGGGAGCTGTTTTTT.

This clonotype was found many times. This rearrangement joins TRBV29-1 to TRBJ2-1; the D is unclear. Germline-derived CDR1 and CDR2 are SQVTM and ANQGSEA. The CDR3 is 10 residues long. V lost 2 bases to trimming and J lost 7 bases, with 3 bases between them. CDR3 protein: CSVERNEQFF. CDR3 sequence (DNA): TGCAGCGTTGAACGGAATGAGCAGTTCTTC.

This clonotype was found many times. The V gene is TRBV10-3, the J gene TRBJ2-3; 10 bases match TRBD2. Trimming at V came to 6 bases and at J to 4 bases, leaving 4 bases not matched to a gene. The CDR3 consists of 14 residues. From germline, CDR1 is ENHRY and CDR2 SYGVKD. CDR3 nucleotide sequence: TGTGCCATCAGGCCTAGCGGGAGAGCAGATACGCAGTATTTT. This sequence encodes CAIRPSGRADTQYF.

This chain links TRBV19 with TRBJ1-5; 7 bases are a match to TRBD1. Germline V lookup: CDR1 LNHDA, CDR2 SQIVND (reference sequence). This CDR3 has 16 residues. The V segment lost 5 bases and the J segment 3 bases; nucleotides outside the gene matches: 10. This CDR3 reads CASSADRRSLNQPQHF. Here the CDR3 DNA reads TGTGCCAGTAGTGCGGACAGGCGGAGCCTCAATCAGCCCCAGCATTTT.

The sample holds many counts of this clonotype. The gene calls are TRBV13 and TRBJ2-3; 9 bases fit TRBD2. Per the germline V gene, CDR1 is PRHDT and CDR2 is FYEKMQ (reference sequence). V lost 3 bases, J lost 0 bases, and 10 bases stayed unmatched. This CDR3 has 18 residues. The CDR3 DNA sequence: TGTGCCAGCAGCTTTAAAGTACTTACTAGCGGGAGCACAGATACGCAGTATTTT. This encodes CASSFKVLTSGSTDTQYF. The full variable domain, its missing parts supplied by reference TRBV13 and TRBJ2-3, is AAGVIQSPRHLIKEKRETATLKCYPIPRHDTVYWYQQGPGQDPQFLISFYEKMQSDKGSIPDRFSAQQFSDYHSELNMSSLELGDSALYFCASSFKVLTSGSTDTQYFGPGTRLTVL.

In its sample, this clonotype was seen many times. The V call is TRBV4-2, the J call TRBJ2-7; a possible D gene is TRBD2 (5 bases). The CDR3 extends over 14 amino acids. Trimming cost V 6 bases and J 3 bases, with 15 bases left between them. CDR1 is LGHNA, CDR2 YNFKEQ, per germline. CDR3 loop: CASRNASSGYEQYF. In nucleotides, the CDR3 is TGTGCCAGCAGGAATGCTAGCTCGGGCTACGAGCAGTACTTC.

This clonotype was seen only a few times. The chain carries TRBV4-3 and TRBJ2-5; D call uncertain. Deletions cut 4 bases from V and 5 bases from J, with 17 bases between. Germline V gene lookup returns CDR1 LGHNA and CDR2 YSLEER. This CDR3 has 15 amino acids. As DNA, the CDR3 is TGCGCCAGCAGCCCGGGCCAGCGAGGTGCGGAGACCCAGTACTTC. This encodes CASSPGQRGAETQYF.

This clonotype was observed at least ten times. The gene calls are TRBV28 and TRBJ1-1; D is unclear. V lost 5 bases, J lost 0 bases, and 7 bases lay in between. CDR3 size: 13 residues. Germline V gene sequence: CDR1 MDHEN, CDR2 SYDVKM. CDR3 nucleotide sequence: TGTGCCAGCAGTGAATACTTGAACACTGAAGCTTTCTTT. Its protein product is CASSEYLNTEAFF.

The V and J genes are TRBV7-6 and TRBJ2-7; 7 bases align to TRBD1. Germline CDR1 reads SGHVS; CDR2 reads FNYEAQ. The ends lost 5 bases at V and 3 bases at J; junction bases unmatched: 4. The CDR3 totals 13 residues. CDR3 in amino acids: CASSQGQNYEQYF. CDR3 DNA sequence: TGTGCCAGCAGCCAGGGACAGAACTACGAGCAGTACTTC.

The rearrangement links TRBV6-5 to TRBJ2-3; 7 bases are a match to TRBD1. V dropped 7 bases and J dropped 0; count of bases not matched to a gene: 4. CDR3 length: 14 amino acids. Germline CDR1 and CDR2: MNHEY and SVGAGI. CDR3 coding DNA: TGTGCCAGCATGACAGGGATAAGCACAGATACGCAGTATTTT. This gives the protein CASMTGISTDTQYF.

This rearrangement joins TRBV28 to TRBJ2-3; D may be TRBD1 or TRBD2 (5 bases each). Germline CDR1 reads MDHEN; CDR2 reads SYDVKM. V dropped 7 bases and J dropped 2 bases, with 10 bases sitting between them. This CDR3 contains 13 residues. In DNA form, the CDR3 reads TGTGCCAGCACTCGGGGCTACACAGATACGCAGTATTTT. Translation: CASTRGYTDTQYF.

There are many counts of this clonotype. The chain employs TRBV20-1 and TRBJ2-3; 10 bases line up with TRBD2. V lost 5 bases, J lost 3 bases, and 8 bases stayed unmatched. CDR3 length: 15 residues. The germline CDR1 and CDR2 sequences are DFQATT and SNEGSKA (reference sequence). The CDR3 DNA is TGCAGTGCTTGGTCTAGCGGGAGTTCTACAGATACGCAGTATTTT. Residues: CSAWSSGSSTDTQYF.

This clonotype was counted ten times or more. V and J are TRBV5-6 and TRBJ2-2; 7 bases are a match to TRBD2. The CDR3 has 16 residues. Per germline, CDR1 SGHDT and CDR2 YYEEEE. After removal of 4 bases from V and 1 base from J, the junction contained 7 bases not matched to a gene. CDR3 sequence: CASSLRDYLNTGELFF. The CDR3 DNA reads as TGTGCCAGCAGCCTAAGGGACTACTTGAACACCGGGGAGCTGTTTTTT. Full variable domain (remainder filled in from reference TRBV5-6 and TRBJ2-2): DAGVTQSPTHLIKTRGQQVTLRCSPKSGHDTVSWYQQALGQGPQFIFQYYEEEERQRGNFPDRFSGHQFPNYSSELNVNALLLGDSALYLCASSLRDYLNTGELFFGEGSRLTVL.

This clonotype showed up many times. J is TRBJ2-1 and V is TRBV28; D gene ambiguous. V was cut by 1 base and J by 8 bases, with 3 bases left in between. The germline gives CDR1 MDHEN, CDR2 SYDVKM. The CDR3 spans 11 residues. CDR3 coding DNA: TGTGCCAGCAGTTTATCCCATGAGCAGTTCTTC. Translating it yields CASSLSHEQFF. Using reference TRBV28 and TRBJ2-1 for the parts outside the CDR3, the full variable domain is DVKVTQSSRYLVKRTGEKVFLECVQDMDHENMFWYRQDPGLGLRLIYFSYDVKMKEKGDIPEGYSVSREKKERFSLILESASTNQTSMYLCASSLSHEQFFGPGTRLTVL.

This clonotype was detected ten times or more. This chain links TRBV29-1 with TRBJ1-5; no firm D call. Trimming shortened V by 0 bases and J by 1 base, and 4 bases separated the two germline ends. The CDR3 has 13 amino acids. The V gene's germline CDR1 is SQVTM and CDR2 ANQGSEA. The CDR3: CSVEDNSNQPQHF. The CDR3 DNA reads TGCAGCGTTGAAGATAACAGCAATCAGCCCCAGCATTTT.

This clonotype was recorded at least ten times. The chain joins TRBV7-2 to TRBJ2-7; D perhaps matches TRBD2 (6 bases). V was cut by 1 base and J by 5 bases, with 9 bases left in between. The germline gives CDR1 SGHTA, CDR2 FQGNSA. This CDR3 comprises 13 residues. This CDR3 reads CASSLVAGNEQYF. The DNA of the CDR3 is TGTGCCAGCAGCTTAGTTGCGGGGAACGAGCAGTACTTC.

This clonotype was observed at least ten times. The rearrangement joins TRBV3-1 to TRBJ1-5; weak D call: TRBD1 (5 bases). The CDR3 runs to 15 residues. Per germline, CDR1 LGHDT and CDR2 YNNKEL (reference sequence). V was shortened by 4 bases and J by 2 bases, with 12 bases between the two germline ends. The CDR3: CASSPTAARNQPQHF. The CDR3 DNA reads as TGTGCCAGCAGCCCGACAGCCGCTCGCAATCAGCCCCAGCATTTT. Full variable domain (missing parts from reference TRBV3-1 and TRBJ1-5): DTAVSQTPKYLVTQMGNDKSIKCEQNLGHDTMYWYKQDSKKFLKIMFSYNNKELIINETVPNRFSPKSPDKAHLNLHINSLELGDSAVYFCASSPTAARNQPQHFGDGTRLSIL.

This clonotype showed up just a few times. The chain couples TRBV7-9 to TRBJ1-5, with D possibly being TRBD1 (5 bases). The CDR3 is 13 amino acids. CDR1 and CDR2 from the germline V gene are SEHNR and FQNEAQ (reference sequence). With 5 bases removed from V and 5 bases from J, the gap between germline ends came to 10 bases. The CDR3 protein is CASSPQGDQPQHF. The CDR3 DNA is TGTGCCAGCAGCCCGCAGGGTGATCAGCCCCAGCATTTT.